These 5 T cell receptor beta chains share one sample of origin, sequenced in a study. TCRdb called the RT-PCR reads again in MiXCR, with one record for every CDR3 protein. Of about 680,000 distinct CDR3 sequences detected, 14% appear once; the ten largest clones hold just over 3.5%. Sample: memory CD4+ T cells from blood. These receptors originate from a female donor in good health, serving as a healthy control.

This clonotype was observed a few times. The chain links TRBV5-1 to TRBJ1-1; D is undetermined. The V end was cut by 6 bases, the J end by 3 bases, with 12 bases between. Germline assignment: CDR1 SGHRS and CDR2 YFSETQ. CDR3 length: 13 residues. CDR3 nucleotides: TGCGCCAGCACCCTTGATCCGGACACTGAAGCTTTCTTT. Amino acid sequence: CASTLDPDTEAFF.

V is TRBV20-1 and J is TRBJ2-2; D tentatively fits TRBD1 or TRBD2 (6 bases each). V lost 6 bases, J lost 7 bases, and 21 bases lay in between. Germline lookup yields CDR1 DFQATT and CDR2 SNEGSKA (reference sequence). The CDR3 loop spans 15 amino acids. The DNA for the CDR3 is TGCAGTGCGGGGGCGAGGGGGGCGCATAGCGGGGAGCTGTTTTTT. This gives the protein CSAGARGAHSGELFF.

At least ten counts were recorded for this clonotype. The J gene is TRBJ2-2, the V gene TRBV5-1, with D hard to call. CDR3 length: 14 amino acids. Per the germline V gene, CDR1 is SGHRS and CDR2 is YFSETQ. V lost 2 bases, J lost 0 bases, and 5 bases lay in between. The CDR3 sequence is CASSFGSNTGELFF. The CDR3 coding sequence is TGCGCCAGCAGCTTTGGATCGAACACCGGGGAGCTGTTTTTT.

The count of this clonotype is one. V and J are TRBV6-2 or TRBV6-3 and TRBJ2-1; 13 bases fit TRBD2. Germline trimming cut 5 bases from V and 2 bases from J; bases unmatched to any gene: 9. This CDR3 region has 18 residues. The V gene's germline CDR1 is MNHEY and CDR2 SVGEGT. CDR3 coding DNA: TGTGCCAGCAGTCCCCGGACTAGCGGGAGCGGAACCTACAATGAGCAGTTCTTC. It codes for CASSPRTSGSGTYNEQFF.

The V gene is TRBV21-1, the J gene TRBJ1-5. TRBV21-1 is given as a pseudogene. The CDR3 length is 16 residues. The CDR3 DNA sequence: TGTGCCAGCAGCAAAGAGGACCTCTCGGGAGATCAGCCCCAGCATTTT. As protein: CASSKEDLSGDQPQHF.